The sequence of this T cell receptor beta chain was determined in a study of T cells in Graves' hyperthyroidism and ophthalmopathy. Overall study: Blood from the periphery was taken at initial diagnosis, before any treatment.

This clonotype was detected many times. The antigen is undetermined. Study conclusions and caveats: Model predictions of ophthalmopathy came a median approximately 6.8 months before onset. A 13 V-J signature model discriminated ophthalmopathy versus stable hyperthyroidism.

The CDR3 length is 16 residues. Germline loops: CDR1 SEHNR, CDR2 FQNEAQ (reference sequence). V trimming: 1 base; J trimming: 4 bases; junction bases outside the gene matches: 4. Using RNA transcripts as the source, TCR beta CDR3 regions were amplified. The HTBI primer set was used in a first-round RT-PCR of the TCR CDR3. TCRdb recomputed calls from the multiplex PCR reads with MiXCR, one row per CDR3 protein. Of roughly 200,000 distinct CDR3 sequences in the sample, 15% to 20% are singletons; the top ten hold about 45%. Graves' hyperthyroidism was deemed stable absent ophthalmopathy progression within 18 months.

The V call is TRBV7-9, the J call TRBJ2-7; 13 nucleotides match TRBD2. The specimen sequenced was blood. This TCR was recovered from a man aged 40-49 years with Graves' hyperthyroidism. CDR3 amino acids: CASSLVGTSGEYEQYF. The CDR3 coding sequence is TGTGCCAGCAGCTTAGTAGGGACTAGCGGGGAGTACGAGCAGTACTTC.